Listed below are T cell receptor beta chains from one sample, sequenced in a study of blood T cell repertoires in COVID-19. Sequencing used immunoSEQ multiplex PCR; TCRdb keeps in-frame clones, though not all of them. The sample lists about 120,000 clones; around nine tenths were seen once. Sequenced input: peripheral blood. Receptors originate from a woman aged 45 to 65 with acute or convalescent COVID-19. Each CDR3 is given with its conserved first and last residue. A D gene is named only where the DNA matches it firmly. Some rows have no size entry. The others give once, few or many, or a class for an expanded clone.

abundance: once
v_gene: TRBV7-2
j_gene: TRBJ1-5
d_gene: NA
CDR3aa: CASSSIGRATNVANQPQHF
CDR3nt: TGTGCCAGCAGCTCCATTGGCAGGGCAACCAACGTAGCAAATCAGCCCCAGCATTTT

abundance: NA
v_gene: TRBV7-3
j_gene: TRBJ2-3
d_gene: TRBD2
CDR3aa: CASSLTAGVTDTQYF
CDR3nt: TGTGCCAGCAGCTTAACGGCGGGGGTGACAGATACGCAGTATTTT

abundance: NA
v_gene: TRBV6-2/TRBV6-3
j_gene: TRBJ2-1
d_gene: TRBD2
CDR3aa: CASSDLTSGHYNEQFF
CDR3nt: TGTGCCAGCAGTGACCTCACTAGCGGGCACTACAATGAGCAGTTCTTC

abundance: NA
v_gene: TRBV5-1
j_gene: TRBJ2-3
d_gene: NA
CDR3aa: CASSLETSTDTQYF
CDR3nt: TGCGCCAGCAGCTTGGAAACTAGCACAGATACGCAGTATTTT

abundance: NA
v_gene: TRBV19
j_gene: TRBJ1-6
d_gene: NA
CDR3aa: CASSSSLFSPLHF
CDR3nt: TGTGCCAGTAGTTCGTCCCTTTTTTCACCCCTCCACTTT

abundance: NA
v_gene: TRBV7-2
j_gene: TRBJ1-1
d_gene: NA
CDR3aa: CASSPRGNTEAFF
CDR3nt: TGTGCCAGCAGCCCCCGGGGGAACACTGAAGCTTTCTTT

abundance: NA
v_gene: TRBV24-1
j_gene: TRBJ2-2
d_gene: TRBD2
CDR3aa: CATSDLRGVFGELFF
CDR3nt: TGTGCCACCAGTGATTTACGGGGGGTCTTCGGGGAGCTGTTTTTT

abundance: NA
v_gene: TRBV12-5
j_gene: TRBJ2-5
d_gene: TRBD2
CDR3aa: CASGSGGDQETQYF
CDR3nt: TGTGCTAGTGGTTCTGGGGGGGACCAAGAGACCCAGTACTTC

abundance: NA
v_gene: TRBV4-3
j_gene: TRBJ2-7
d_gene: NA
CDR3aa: CASSQDTGRADEQYF
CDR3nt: TGCGCCAGCAGCCAAGATACGGGCAGGGCCGACGAGCAGTACTTC

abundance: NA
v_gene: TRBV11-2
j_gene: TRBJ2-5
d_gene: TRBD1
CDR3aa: CASSLDFPTGGETQYF
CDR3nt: TGTGCCAGCAGCTTAGATTTCCCGACAGGGGGGGAGACCCAGTACTTC

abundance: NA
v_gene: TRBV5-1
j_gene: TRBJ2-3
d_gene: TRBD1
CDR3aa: CASSLARTGLFGQYF
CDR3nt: TGCGCCAGCAGCTTGGCACGGACAGGACTTTTCGGGCAGTATTTT

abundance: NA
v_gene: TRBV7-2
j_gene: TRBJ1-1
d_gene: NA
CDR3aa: CASSRRWGGSTEAFF
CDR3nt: TGTGCCAGCAGTCGCAGGTGGGGGGGGTCCACTGAAGCTTTCTTT

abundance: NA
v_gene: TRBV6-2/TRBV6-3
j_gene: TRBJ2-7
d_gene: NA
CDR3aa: CASSSQGRLGDEQYF
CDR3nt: TGTGCCAGCAGTTCCCAAGGGAGGCTCGGGGACGAGCAGTACTTC

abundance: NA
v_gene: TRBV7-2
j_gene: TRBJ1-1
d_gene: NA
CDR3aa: CASSFAVSTEAFF
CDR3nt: TGTGCCAGCAGCTTCGCAGTATCCACTGAAGCTTTCTTT

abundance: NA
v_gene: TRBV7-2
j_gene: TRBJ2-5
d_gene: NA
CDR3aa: CASSRGGSWGETQYF
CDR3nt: TGTGCCAGCAGCCGCGGGGGCAGTTGGGGAGAGACCCAGTACTTC

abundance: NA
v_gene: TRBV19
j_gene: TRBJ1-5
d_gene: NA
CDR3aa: CASRSGPPSGPQHF
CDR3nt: TGTGCCAGTAGGTCAGGGCCACCCAGTGGGCCCCAGCATTTT

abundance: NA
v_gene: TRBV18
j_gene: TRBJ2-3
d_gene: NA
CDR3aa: CASSPPLAVFTDTQYF
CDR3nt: TGTGCCAGCTCACCACCCCTGGCGGTCTTCACAGATACGCAGTATTTT

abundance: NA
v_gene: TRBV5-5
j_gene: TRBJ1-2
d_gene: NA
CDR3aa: CASSYGGAGSNYGYTF
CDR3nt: TGTGCCAGCAGCTACGGAGGGGCAGGGTCTAACTATGGCTACACCTTC

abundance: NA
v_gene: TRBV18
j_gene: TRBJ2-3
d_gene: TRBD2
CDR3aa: CASSPLSGGYTDTQYF
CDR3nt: TGTGCCAGCTCACCGTTAAGCGGGGGATACACAGATACGCAGTATTTT

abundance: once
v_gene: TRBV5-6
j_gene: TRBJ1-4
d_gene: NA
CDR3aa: CASSLTGSTNEKLFF
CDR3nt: TGTGCCAGCAGCTTGACAGGATCAACTAATGAAAAACTGTTTTTT

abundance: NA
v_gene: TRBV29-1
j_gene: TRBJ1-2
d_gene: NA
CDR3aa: CSALTGTVGYGYTF
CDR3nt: TGCAGCGCTTTGACAGGCACGGTGGGCTATGGCTACACCTTC

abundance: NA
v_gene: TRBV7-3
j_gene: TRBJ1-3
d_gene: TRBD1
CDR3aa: CASSLTGGTIYF
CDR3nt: TGTGCCAGCAGCCTCACAGGGGGGACCATATATTTT

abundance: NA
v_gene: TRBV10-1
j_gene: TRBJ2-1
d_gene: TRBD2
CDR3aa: CASSSGLAGNEQFF
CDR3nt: TGCGCCAGCAGCAGCGGACTAGCTGGCAATGAGCAGTTCTTC

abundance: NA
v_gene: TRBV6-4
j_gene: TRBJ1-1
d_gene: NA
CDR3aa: CASSDGIAEAFF
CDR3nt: TGTGCCAGCAGTGACGGCATTGCTGAAGCTTTCTTT

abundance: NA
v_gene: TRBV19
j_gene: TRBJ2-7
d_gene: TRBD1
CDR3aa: CASRDRESYEQYF
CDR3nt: TGTGCCAGTAGGGACAGGGAATCCTACGAGCAGTACTTC

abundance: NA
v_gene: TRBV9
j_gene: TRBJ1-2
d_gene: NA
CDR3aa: CASSGETTNYGYTF
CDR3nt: TGTGCCAGCAGCGGAGAGACAACTAACTATGGCTACACCTTC

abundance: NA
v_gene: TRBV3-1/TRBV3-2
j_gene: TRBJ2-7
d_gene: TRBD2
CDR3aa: CASSHVAGGYEQYF
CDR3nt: TGTGCCAGCAGCCACGTAGCGGGGGGTTACGAGCAGTACTTC